A selection of T cell receptor beta chains follows, all from one sample in a study of blood T cells in healthy people across ages. MiXCR, run by TCRdb on the 5' RACE reads, gives a single entry per CDR3 protein. The data contain some 900,000 distinct CDR3 sequences, 29% of them singletons. The sample comprised blood. These receptors were collected from a woman of 80 years or more in good health. Both conserved end residues are part of each CDR3. The D gene is left open where the match is weak. Clone size, where shown, is once, few, many, or a class for clones that have expanded.

v_gene	d_gene	abundance	j_gene	CDR3nt	CDR3aa
TRBV5-1	-	many	TRBJ2-3	TGCGCCAGCAGCCCCAACGCCAGGGCAGATACGCAGTATTTT	CASSPNARADTQYF
TRBV6-2/TRBV6-3	-	-	TRBJ1-5	TGTGCCAGCGATAGGGAATTACGGGATCAGCCCCAGCATTTT	CASDRELRDQPQHF
TRBV4-3	-	many	TRBJ2-6	TGCGCCAGCAGCCAAGATGCACACCCGAGCTCTGGGGCCAACGTCCTGACTTTC	CASSQDAHPSSGANVLTF
TRBV12-3/TRBV12-4	-	-	TRBJ2-3	TGTGCCAGCAGTTATGGAGGATTGAGGACAGATACGCAGTATTTT	CASSYGGLRTDTQYF
TRBV5-1	TRBD1	many	TRBJ1-2	TGCGCCAGCAGCTCGGGGACAGGGACGGGCTACACCTTC	CASSSGTGTGYTF
TRBV14	-	-	TRBJ2-1	TGTGCCAGCAGCCAAGTCCGGGATTGGGAGACCCAGTTCTTC	CASSQVRDWETQFF
TRBV7-9	TRBD1	once	TRBJ2-2	TGTGCCAGCAGCCCAGGGGGCCTGAACACCGGGGAGCTGTTTTTT	CASSPGGLNTGELFF
TRBV20-1	-	-	TRBJ1-5	TGCAGTGCTGTTAAGGGCAATCAGCCCCAGCATTTT	CSAVKGNQPQHF
TRBV2	TRBD1	few	TRBJ2-1	TGTGCCAGCAGTGAAAATAGGGGGACAGGGGAGTTCTTC	CASSENRGTGEFF
TRBV28	TRBD1	-	TRBJ1-6	TGTGCCAGCAGTGGGATCCGGGACAGGGGTTCACCCCTCCACTTT	CASSGIRDRGSPLHF
TRBV5-4	TRBD2	many	TRBJ2-3	TGTGCCAGCAGCTCGGGACTAGCCTACACAGATACGCAGTATTTT	CASSSGLAYTDTQYF
TRBV10-3	-	many	TRBJ2-3	TGTGCCATCAGTGAGTCAAAGCCCACAGATACGCAGTATTTT	CAISESKPTDTQYF
TRBV28	-	-	TRBJ1-1	TGTGCCAGCAGTTTATTTGGTTACACTGAAGCTTTCTTT	CASSLFGYTEAFF
TRBV7-2	-	many	TRBJ2-7	TGTGCCAGCAGCTTGGGGGACTCCTACGAGCAGTACTTC	CASSLGDSYEQYF
TRBV5-4	TRBD1	-	TRBJ1-2	TGTGCCAGCAGCTTAAGGACAGGAGATAACTATGGCTACACCTTC	CASSLRTGDNYGYTF
TRBV29-1	TRBD1	-	TRBJ1-2	TGCAGCATAGGACAGGGGGGAGGCTACACCTTC	CSIGQGGGYTF
TRBV4-3	TRBD1	few	TRBJ2-2	TGCGCCAGCAGCCAAAAAGGGACAGGGCACACCGGGGAGCTGTTTTTT	CASSQKGTGHTGELFF
TRBV11-2	-	few	TRBJ1-1	TGTGCCAGCAGCTCATCCCGATTGGCTATGAACACTGAAGCTTTCTTT	CASSSSRLAMNTEAFF
TRBV6-6	-	-	TRBJ1-1	TGTGCCAGCAGCCACCGGGAAGGAAGGAACACTGAAGCTTTCTTT	CASSHREGRNTEAFF
TRBV18	TRBD2	many	TRBJ2-1	TGTGCCAGCTCACCAAGGACTAGCGGGGTGAATGAGCAGTTCTTC	CASSPRTSGVNEQFF
TRBV12-3/TRBV12-4	-	-	TRBJ1-4	TGTGCCAGCAGTTTAGGCCCCAGCCTGATTAATGAAGAACTGTTTTTT	CASSLGPSLINEELFF
TRBV20-1	-	-	TRBJ1-5	TGCAGTGCTAGTAGCAGGGGCAATCAGCCCCAGCATTTT	CSASSRGNQPQHF
TRBV20-1	-	many	TRBJ2-1	TGCAGTGCTACAAGGGGGGCCTCCTACAATGAGCAGTTCTTC	CSATRGASYNEQFF
TRBV6-1	TRBD1	-	TRBJ2-4	TGTGCCAGCAAGAAGGTCGGGACAGGGATTCAACTAGCCAAAAACATTCAGTACTTC	CASKKVGTGIQLAKNIQYF
TRBV29-1	-	many	TRBJ1-6	TGCAGCGTTGGTGAACAGGGAAACAATTCACCCCTCCACTTT	CSVGEQGNNSPLHF
TRBV20-1	-	many	TRBJ1-5	TGCAGTGCCCCCGAGCATAGGACTAGCAATCAGCCCCAGCATTTT	CSAPEHRTSNQPQHF
TRBV29-1	-	few	TRBJ1-1	TGCAGCGTTGACGGGCACCTTACTGAAGCTTTCTTT	CSVDGHLTEAFF
TRBV18	-	few	TRBJ1-4	TGTGCCAGCTCCCAAACGGACTCAACTAATGAAAAACTGTTTTTT	CASSQTDSTNEKLFF
TRBV11-2	TRBD1	few	TRBJ2-7	TGTGCCAGCAGCTTAGAAGGTTTAGGGGGCCGGGAGCAGTACTTC	CASSLEGLGGREQYF
TRBV7-2	-	-	TRBJ2-7	TGTGCCAGCAGCCCTAGTTGGGGCATTAACTACGAGCAGTACTTC	CASSPSWGINYEQYF
TRBV11-3	-	-	TRBJ2-5	TGTGCCGGCAGCTCCTTTGGGGAGCCTCAAGAGACCCAGTACTTC	CAGSSFGEPQETQYF
TRBV18	TRBD1	few	TRBJ2-5	TGTGCCAGCTCCCCGGACAGGGGATTCGGAGAGACCCAGTACTTC	CASSPDRGFGETQYF
TRBV18	TRBD1	-	TRBJ1-5	TGTGCCAGCTCACCAGAACAGGGGATCATCCAGCCCCAGCATTTT	CASSPEQGIIQPQHF
TRBV20-1	TRBD1	-	TRBJ1-1	TGCAGTGCTAAGGACAGGGGGCGAGGCACTGAAGCTTTCTTT	CSAKDRGRGTEAFF
TRBV20-1	TRBD1	few	TRBJ1-2	TGCAGTGCTAGAGAGCGACAGGGCTATGGCTACACCTTC	CSARERQGYGYTF
TRBV2	-	-	TRBJ1-4	TGTGCCAGCAGTGACCGTGAAAAACTGTTTTTT	CASSDREKLFF
TRBV7-9	-	many	TRBJ2-3	TGTGCCAGCAGCCCAAAGGGGCCAGATACGCAGTATTTT	CASSPKGPDTQYF
TRBV6-5	-	-	TRBJ2-1	TGTGCCAGCAGTTACGGGACCGGGAGTGAGCAGTTCTTC	CASSYGTGSEQFF
TRBV30	TRBD1	-	TRBJ1-1	TGTGCCTGGAGTAGGGGACAGTATTTACTCACTGAAGCTTTCTTT	CAWSRGQYLLTEAFF
TRBV7-2	-	many	TRBJ1-1	TGTGCCAGCAGTCTGACTACTGGCATACTGAACACTGAAGCTTTCTTT	CASSLTTGILNTEAFF
TRBV5-5	TRBD1	many	TRBJ2-7	TGTGCCAGCAGCGGGACAGGGCTACCCGGAGGCGGCGAGCAGTACTTC	CASSGTGLPGGGEQYF
TRBV5-1	-	many	TRBJ2-1	TGCGCCAGCAGCTTCGGACGAACTCGCGATGAGCAGTTCTTC	CASSFGRTRDEQFF
TRBV7-2	TRBD1	many	TRBJ2-7	TGTGCCAGCAGCTTAGATGGACAGGGGGGATACGAGCAGTACTTC	CASSLDGQGGYEQYF
TRBV7-2	-	many	TRBJ1-5	TGTGCCAGCAGCATTTACAATCAGCCCCAGCATTTT	CASSIYNQPQHF
TRBV11-1	-	-	TRBJ1-1	TGTGCCGGCACCCGCGCCGGTTACACTGAAGCTTTCTTT	CAGTRAGYTEAFF
TRBV12-3/TRBV12-4	TRBD2	once	TRBJ2-3	TGTGCCAGCAGTTCTGGGGGACTACTAGATACGGAATATTTT	CASSSGGLLDTEYF
TRBV2	TRBD2	few	TRBJ2-7	TGTGCCAGCAGTGAGGGAGCGGGGGTCCTCTACGAGCAGTACTTC	CASSEGAGVLYEQYF
TRBV20-1	TRBD2	few	TRBJ2-3	TGCAGTGCTAGTCGACCAGCGGGGCGCACAGATACGCAGTATTTT	CSASRPAGRTDTQYF
TRBV4-3	TRBD2	-	TRBJ2-3	TGCGCCAGCAGCACTAGCGGGGCCACTAGCACAGATACGCAGTATTTT	CASSTSGATSTDTQYF